A single sample is the source of the 10 T cell receptor beta chains below, sequenced in a study of blood T cell repertoires in COVID-19. Sequenced by immunoSEQ multiplex PCR; TCRdb stores in-frame clones only, minus some. This table has 90,000 to 140,000 clones, under 80% appearing once. The sample taken for sequencing was peripheral blood. The source of these receptors is a woman in her sixties or seventies with acute or convalescent COVID-19.

This chain links TRBV28 with TRBJ1-1, with 9 nucleotides matching TRBD1. V was pared by 3 bases and J by 5 bases, with 7 bases of the junction left unmatched. The CDR3 sequence is 15 residues long. CDR1 MDHEN and CDR2 SYDVKM come from the germline V gene. CDR3 in DNA: TGTGCCAGCAGTTTGGGGCGACAGGGGGAAACTGAAGCTTTCTTT. Translation gives CASSLGRQGETEAFF.

The chain combines TRBV9 with TRBJ1-2; 9 bases agree with TRBD1. Germline CDR1 is SGDLS and CDR2 is YYNGEE. Trimming removed 4 bases from V and 5 bases from J; junction bases left unmatched: 9. CDR3 length equals 15 residues. The CDR3 protein is CASSLAPGQGYGYTF. DNA of the CDR3: TGTGCCAGCAGCCTGGCCCCGGGACAGGGTTATGGCTACACCTTC.

Here the CDR3 reads CASSPRWASGGDGEETQYF. The CDR3, as DNA: TGTGCCAGCAGCCCGAGATGGGCTAGCGGGGGGGACGGGGAAGAGACCCAGTACTTC. The rearrangement uses TRBV7-6 and TRBJ2-5; 12 bases fit TRBD2. V dropped 5 bases and J dropped 3; count of bases not matched to a gene: 16. The CDR3 is 19 amino acids. Germline lookup yields CDR1 SGHVS and CDR2 FNYEAQ.

The chain uses TRBV11-2 and TRBJ1-4, with TRBD1 as a possible D gene (6 bases). The CDR3 consists of 14 residues. Trimming removed 5 bases at V and 7 bases at J, with 14 bases between. The germline gives CDR1 SGHAT, CDR2 FQNNGV. The CDR3 loop reads CASSRQNRAEKLFF. As DNA, the CDR3 is TGTGCCAGCAGCCGACAGAACAGGGCTGAAAAACTGTTTTTT.

This clone was seen a single time. The chain is built from TRBV4-1 and TRBJ1-4, with D unresolved. V gave up 1 base and J gave up 2 bases, with 8 bases separating them. There are 15 residues in the CDR3. CDR1 MGHRA and CDR2 YSYEKL come from the germline V gene. CDR3 DNA: TGCGCCAGCAGCCAAGCCGGGGTTACTAATGAAAAACTGTTTTTT. Its translation: CASSQAGVTNEKLFF.

This clone has only a few counts. The V call is TRBV19, the J call TRBJ2-4; D may be TRBD1 (5 bases). CDR3 length equals 15 residues. Trimming took off 6 bases at V and 0 bases at J, with 12 bases between the two ends. Germline assignment: CDR1 LNHDA and CDR2 SQIVND (reference sequence). The CDR3 here is CASSEQALAKNIQYF. The CDR3 bases are TGTGCCAGTAGCGAACAGGCTCTAGCCAAAAACATTCAGTACTTC.

V and J are TRBV29-1 and TRBJ2-3; TRBD2 agrees at 8 bases. This CDR3 contains 14 residues. Germline CDR1 SQVTM, CDR2 ANQGSEA. Trimming removed 7 bases from V and 1 base from J; junction bases left unmatched: 7. CDR3 coding DNA: TGCAGCGCCAAGATTAGCGGGGGCACAGATACGCAGTATTTT. This sequence encodes CSAKISGGTDTQYF.

This chain connects TRBV5-5 to TRBJ1-4; 7 bases fit TRBD1. The germline V gene encodes CDR1 SGHKS and CDR2 YYEKEE (reference sequence). The CDR3 has 15 amino acids. V was pared by 1 base and J by 7 bases, with 7 bases of the junction left unmatched. As DNA, the CDR3 is TGTGCCAGCAGCTTGATAGGGGGCGCGAGTGAAAAACTGTTTTTT. Amino acids: CASSLIGGASEKLFF.

V usage is TRBV3-1 (or the pseudogene TRBV3-2) and J usage is TRBJ2-2; unclear D gene. CDR3 length equals 16 residues. CDR1 is LGHDT and CDR2 is YNNKEL in the germline V gene (reference sequence). The V end was cut by 4 bases, the J end by 6 bases, with 18 bases between. The CDR3 DNA sequence: TGTGCCAGCAGCCTCCCCCTGGGCAGTCACGCCGGGGAGCTGTTTTTT. The encoded protein is CASSLPLGSHAGELFF.

The chain uses TRBV5-1 and TRBJ1-3, with a tentative D call TRBD1 (5 bases). Germline V gives CDR1 SGHRS, CDR2 YFSETQ. This CDR3 contains 15 residues. V was shortened by 4 bases and J by 3 bases, with 14 bases between the two germline ends. The DNA of the CDR3 is TGCGCCAGCAGCAAGGGAGGGGAAGGTGGAAACACCATATATTTT. The encoded protein is CASSKGGEGGNTIYF.